This TCR beta chain was sequenced in a study of brain T cells in children with intractable seizures. Whole-study findings and limits: Only CDR3 sequence similarity suggested viral specificity, without known HCMV serostatus. Absence of clones before surgery may stem from lower sequencing depth.

Time point here: blood from clinic visit 5 months post-surgery; TSC patient then seizure free. Surgery cases with the highest brain T cell transcript signatures were chosen for sequencing. In regard to this clone: What it recognizes is unknown.

Sequencing was performed with immunoSEQ multiplex PCR; in TCRdb, only in-frame clones are kept and a portion is missing. This table holds hundreds of thousands of clones, more than 85% found once. The V end lost 0 bases, the J end lost 8 bases, and 16 bases lay between the germline ends. The CDR3 is 15 amino acids. Germline V gene data show CDR1 as MNHEY and CDR2 as SVGAGI. Source: peripheral blood, taken 5 to 6 months after surgery. The chain links TRBV6-5 to TRBJ1-2; maybe TRBD1 (5 bases). The TCR was taken from a boy under three years old with tuberous sclerosis and intractable seizures. The CDR3 bases are TGTGCCAGCAGTTACTCCGTGCAGGGCGGCCGCGGCTACACCTTC. Translation gives CASSYSVQGGRGYTF.